The entry that follows covers one T cell receptor (beta chain) sequence. Its cognate antigen is unknown. V trimming: 1 base; J trimming: 4 bases; junction bases outside the gene matches: 2. CDR1 is GTSNPN, CDR2 SVGIG, per germline (reference sequence). The CDR3 extends over 16 amino acids. The sample is drawn from a study of shared clonotypes between healthy human individuals. Background on the study: In total, the donors were a couple of women and a few men aged 18 to 49. Findings and limits, study-wide: Since donors were few, the genetic and exposure-history diversity represented was limited. The study found about 5% of naive CD4 clonotypes shared across a few donors.

Naive CD8 cells were CD45RO-negative, positively selected for CCR7, excluding terminally differentiated effector memory CD45RA+ cells. The donor cohort consisted entirely of Caucasian adults residing in Nashville, Tennessee. Assay: immunoSEQ multiplex PCR; the TCRdb copy retains only in-frame clones and omits some. The sample contains hundreds of thousands of clones, approximately 95% of which appear only once. The rearrangement links TRBV30 to TRBJ2-1; 15 positions match TRBD2. This clonotype was sampled from a woman aged 25 to 45 in good health. Sequenced sample: naive CD8+ T cells sorted from blood. CDR3 sequence (DNA): TGTGCCTGGAGTGGGACTAGCGGGAGGGGGTACAATGAGCAGTTCTTC. It specifies CAWSGTSGRGYNEQFF.